The 6 T cell receptor beta chains given below trace back to one sample, sequenced in a study of tumor-infiltrating lymphocytes in primary liver carcinoma. The source material, 20-30 mg of unsorted bulk tissue, was used to co-extract RNA and DNA. Total RNA (approximately 450 ng) served as template for TCR beta cDNA synthesis primed by a constant-region primer. Slightly modified ARM-PCR, run as three nested multiplex PCR rounds, produced the TCR beta libraries. TRBV1-TRBV30 forward primers and a C-beta reverse primer were used in the first two PCR rounds, which each ran for around 11 cycles. TCRdb reprocessed the multiplex PCR reads with MiXCR, giving one entry per CDR3 protein. This sample has about 120,000 distinct CDR3 sequences, with 55% to 70% found just once. The specimen was tumor-adjacent normal liver tissue. The receptors come from a woman aged 60-70 years with primary liver carcinoma and hepatitis B virus infection.

With regard to this clonotype: This may arise from a read error, as a much more abundant clone is one base away. The chain links TRBV5-1 to TRBJ2-3; D is uncertain. This CDR3 is built from 18 residues. Per the germline V gene, CDR1 is SGHRS and CDR2 is YFSETQ. The CDR3 region has the DNA TGCGCCTGCAGCTTGGGTACCACATCTAAATCGGGTGCAGATACGCAGTATTTT. This gives the protein CACSLGTTSKSGADTQYF.

Concerning this clonotype: The junction departs from germline at one end; a sequencing error may be responsible. This chain connects TRBV12-3 or TRBV12-4 to TRBJ1-1; no reliable D call. The CDR3 consists of 15 residues. CDR3 amino acids: CTSSSPQAMNTEAFF. The DNA for the CDR3 is TGTACCAGCAGTTCCCCCCAGGCCATGAACACTGAAGCTTTCTTT.

V gene TRBV29-1 combines with J gene TRBJ2-7; D is undetermined. The CDR3 consists of 13 residues. CDR1 is SQVTM, CDR2 ANQGSEA, per germline. V dropped 6 bases and J dropped 5 bases, with 17 bases sitting between them. CDR3 DNA: TGCAGCGTCGCTCTGGATACGGTCGACGAGCAGTACTTC. Amino acid sequence: CSVALDTVDEQYF.

Regarding this clonotype: A much larger clone differs by one base, so this may be a read error. The V gene is TRBV5-1, the J gene TRBJ2-3; 10 bases agree with TRBD2. CDR3 size: 21 residues. Germline values: CDR1 SGHRS, CDR2 YFSETQ. Trimming at V came to 4 bases and at J to 1 base, leaving 21 bases not matched to a gene. This CDR3 is CASSLNPSGRAGTRRTDTQYF. The DNA for the CDR3 is TGCGCCAGCAGCCTGAACCCCAGCGGGAGGGCCGGGACGCGACGCACAGATACGCAGTATTTT.

A word on this clonotype: At one end the junction does not follow the germline gene, possibly because of a read error. J is TRBJ1-3 and V is TRBV5-4; D not certain. The CDR3 has 15 amino acids. Per germline, CDR1 SGHNT and CDR2 YYREEE (reference sequence). In nucleotides, the CDR3 is TGTGTCAGCAGTTTGGATTCGGGCTCTGGGAACACCATATATTTT. Translation: CVSSLDSGSGNTIYF.

This clonotype was detected once. The chain couples TRBV29-1 to TRBJ2-6, with D hard to call. Trimming left V 5 bases short and J 0 bases short, with 11 bases between. This CDR3 has 15 amino acids. Germline lookup yields CDR1 SQVTM and CDR2 ANQGSEA. CDR3 protein: CSVSVDDSGANVLTF. CDR3 nucleotide sequence: TGCAGCGTTAGCGTGGACGACTCTGGGGCCAACGTCCTGACTTTC.